This T cell receptor (beta chain) was found in a study of blood T cell repertoires in COVID-19 (dated by TCRdb to about 2020). Regarding the research as a whole: Samples covering the acute and convalescent phases of COVID-19 were provided by collaborators in the United States, Italy and Spain. The prospective study material was composed of cDNA or gDNA derived from T cells, B-cell-depleted T cells, or PBMCs. The dataset comprised deeply sampled blood TCRbeta repertoires from subjects exposed to, actively infected with, or recovered from COVID-19. The repertoires were released in a freely available public database intended as a resource for research on the immune response to SARS-CoV-2. The samples were drawn from two sources: the first 160 participants of the ongoing ImmuneRACE study, and 950 to 1,500 subjects contributed by 6 global collaborators. Nearly every sample came with metadata listing a de-identified subject ID, COVID-19 status, age in years and sex. Where available, HLA class I and class II types were taken from metadata supplied by the sample provider and were not determined by assay-based typing. Paper-wide results and their limitations: How much clinical and demographic metadata was included differed by source and by participant, and the metadata was provided uncurated.

The CDR3 runs 13 residues from the cysteine to the phenylalanine. Only the CDR3 part of the read is kept: 39 bases, read in frame from the first base. The V end loses 4 bases and the J end loses 1 base, and a stretch of 8 bases separates them. From the germline V gene, CDR1 is SGHRS and CDR2 is YFSETQ. TCRbeta CDR3 regions were amplified from genomic DNA by means of the immunoSEQ Assay, a bias-controlled multiplex PCR. In the original analysis: Nucleated cell counts per sample were estimated from amplification of reference gene primers within the assay. Sequence reads were collapsed and filtered to measure the absolute abundance of every unique TCRbeta CDR3 rearrangement. For each sample, productive Simpson clonality was calculated by taking the square root of Simpson's diversity index across productive rearrangements. Held by TCRdb, this immuneACCESS table contains in-frame sequences only and omits some clones. Under half of the omission traces to an unresolved V gene where checked; the cause of the rest is unknown. The DNA was the basis for D and trimming; V, J and clone size are from that table. The sample yields about 400,000 clones; roughly 90% were counted once. Clones ranked in the top ten supply approximately 1% of the sample.

Enrolling through a virtual design, the prospective study's participants ranged in age from roughly 18 to 95 years and lived across about two dozen United States geographic areas. To assign participants to cohorts, the prospective study relied on clinical history that participants themselves reported in a screening survey and a study questionnaire. In the prospective study, whole blood, serum and a nasopharyngeal or oropharyngeal swab were collected from each participant by mobile phlebotomists. Prospective study participants could optionally give additional blood draws and questionnaires over a roughly two-month period. Before DNA extraction, blood samples from the prospective study were shipped at room temperature or frozen. Turning to this clone: What antigen it recognizes has not been identified. Base qualities are not at hand, and no much larger clone is one base apart.

The TCR originated in a woman between 25 and 40 years old with acute COVID-19. Sequences were obtained from PBMCs or T cells enriched from blood (not recorded which). The V gene is TRBV5-1 and the J gene is TRBJ2-5; the D gene is perhaps TRBD2, on 5 matching bases. The CDR3 protein: CASSNRGQETQYF. The base sequence is TGCGCCAGCAGCAACCGGGGCCAAGAGACCCAGTACTTC.